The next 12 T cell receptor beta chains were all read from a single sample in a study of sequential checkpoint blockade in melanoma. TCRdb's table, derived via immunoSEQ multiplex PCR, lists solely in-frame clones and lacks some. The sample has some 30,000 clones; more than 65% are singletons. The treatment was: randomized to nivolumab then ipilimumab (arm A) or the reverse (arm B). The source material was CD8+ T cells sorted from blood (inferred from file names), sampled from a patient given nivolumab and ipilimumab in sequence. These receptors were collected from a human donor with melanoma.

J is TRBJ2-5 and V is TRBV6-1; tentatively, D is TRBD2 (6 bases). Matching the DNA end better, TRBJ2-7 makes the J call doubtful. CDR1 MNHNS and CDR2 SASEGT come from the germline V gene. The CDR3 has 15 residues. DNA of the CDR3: TGTGCCAGCTCGGTATATGGGCAGGGAGGTTACGAGCAGTACTTC. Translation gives CASSVYGQGGYEQYF.

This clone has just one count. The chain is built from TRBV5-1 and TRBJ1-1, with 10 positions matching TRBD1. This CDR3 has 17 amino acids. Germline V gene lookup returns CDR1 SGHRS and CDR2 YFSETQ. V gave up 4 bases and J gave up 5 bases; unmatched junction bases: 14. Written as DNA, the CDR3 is TGCGCCAGCAGCCGAAGAGTGACAGGGGGCGCCGAGACTGAAGCTTTCTTT. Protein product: CASSRRVTGGAETEAFF.

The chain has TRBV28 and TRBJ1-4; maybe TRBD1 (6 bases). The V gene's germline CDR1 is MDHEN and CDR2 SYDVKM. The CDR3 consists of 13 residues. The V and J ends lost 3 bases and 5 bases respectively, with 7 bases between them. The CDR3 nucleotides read TGTGCCAGCAGTTTGAGGGGGAATGAAAAACTGTTTTTT. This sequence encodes CASSLRGNEKLFF. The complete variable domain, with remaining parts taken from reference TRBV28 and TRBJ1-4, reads DVKVTQSSRYLVKRTGEKVFLECVQDMDHENMFWYRQDPGLGLRLIYFSYDVKMKEKGDIPEGYSVSREKKERFSLILESASTNQTSMYLCASSLRGNEKLFFGSGTQLSVL.

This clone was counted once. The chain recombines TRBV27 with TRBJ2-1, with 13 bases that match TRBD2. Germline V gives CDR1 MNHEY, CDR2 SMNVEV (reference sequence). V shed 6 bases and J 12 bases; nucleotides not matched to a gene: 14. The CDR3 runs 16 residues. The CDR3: CASSLTSGGTFGGQFF. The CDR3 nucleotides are TGTGCCAGCAGCTTGACTAGCGGGGGGACCTTTGGCGGGCAGTTCTTC.

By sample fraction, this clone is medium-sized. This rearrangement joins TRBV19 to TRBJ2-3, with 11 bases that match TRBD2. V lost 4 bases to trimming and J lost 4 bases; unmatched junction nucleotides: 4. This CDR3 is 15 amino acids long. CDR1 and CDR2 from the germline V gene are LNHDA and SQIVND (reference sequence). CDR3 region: CASSKIAGGADTQYF. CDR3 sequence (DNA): TGTGCCAGTAGTAAGATAGCGGGAGGGGCAGATACGCAGTATTTT.

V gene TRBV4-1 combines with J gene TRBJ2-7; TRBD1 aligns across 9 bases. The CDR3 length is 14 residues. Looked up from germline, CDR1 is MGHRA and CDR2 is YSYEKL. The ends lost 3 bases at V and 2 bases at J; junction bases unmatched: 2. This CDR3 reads CASSQRQGAYEQYF. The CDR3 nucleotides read TGCGCCAGCAGCCAGAGACAGGGGGCCTACGAGCAGTACTTC.

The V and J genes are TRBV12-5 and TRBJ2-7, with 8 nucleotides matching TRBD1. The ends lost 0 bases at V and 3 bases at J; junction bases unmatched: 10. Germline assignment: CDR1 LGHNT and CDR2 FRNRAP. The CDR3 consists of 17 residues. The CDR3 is CASGLVYRDRSYYEQYF. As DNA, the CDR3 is TGTGCTAGTGGTTTGGTATATCGGGACAGGTCGTACTACGAGCAGTACTTC.

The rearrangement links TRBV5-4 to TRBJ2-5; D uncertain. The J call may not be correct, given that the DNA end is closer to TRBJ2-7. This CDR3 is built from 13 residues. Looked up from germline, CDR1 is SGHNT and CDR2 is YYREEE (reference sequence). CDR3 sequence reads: CASSFLESYEQYF. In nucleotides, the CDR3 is TGTGCCAGCAGCTTCTTAGAATCCTACGAGCAGTACTTC.

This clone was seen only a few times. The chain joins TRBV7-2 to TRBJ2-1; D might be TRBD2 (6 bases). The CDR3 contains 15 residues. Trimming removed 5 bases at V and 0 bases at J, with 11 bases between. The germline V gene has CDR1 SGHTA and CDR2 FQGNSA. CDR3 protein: CASSPGDSSYNEQFF. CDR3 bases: TGTGCCAGCAGCCCGGGAGACAGCTCCTACAATGAGCAGTTCTTC. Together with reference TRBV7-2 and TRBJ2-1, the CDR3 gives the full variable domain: GAGVSQSPSNKVTEKGKDVELRCDPISGHTALYWYRQSLGQGLEFLIYFQGNSAPDKSGLPSDRFSAERTGGSVSTLTIQRTQQEDSAVYLCASSPGDSSYNEQFFGPGTRLTVL.

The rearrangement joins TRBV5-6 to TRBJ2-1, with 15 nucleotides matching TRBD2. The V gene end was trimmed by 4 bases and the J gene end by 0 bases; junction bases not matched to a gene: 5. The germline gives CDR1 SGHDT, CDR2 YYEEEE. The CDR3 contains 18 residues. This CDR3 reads CASSPGLAGGISYNEQFF. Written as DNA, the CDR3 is TGTGCCAGCAGCCCGGGACTAGCGGGAGGTATCTCCTACAATGAGCAGTTCTTC. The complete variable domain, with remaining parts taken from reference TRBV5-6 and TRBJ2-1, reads DAGVTQSPTHLIKTRGQQVTLRCSPKSGHDTVSWYQQALGQGPQFIFQYYEEEERQRGNFPDRFSGHQFPNYSSELNVNALLLGDSALYLCASSPGLAGGISYNEQFFGPGTRLTVL.

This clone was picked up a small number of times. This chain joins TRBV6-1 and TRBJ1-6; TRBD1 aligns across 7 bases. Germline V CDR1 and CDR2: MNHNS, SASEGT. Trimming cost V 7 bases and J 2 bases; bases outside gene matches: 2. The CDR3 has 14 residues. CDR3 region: CASTGQAYNSPLHF. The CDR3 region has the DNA TGTGCCAGCACCGGACAGGCCTATAATTCACCCCTCCACTTT.

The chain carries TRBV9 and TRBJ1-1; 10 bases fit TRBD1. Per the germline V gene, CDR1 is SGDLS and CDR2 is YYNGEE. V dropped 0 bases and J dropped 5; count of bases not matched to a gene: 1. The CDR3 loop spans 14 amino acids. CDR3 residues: CASSVVGQGTEAFF. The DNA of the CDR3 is TGTGCCAGCAGCGTAGTGGGACAGGGGACTGAAGCTTTCTTT.